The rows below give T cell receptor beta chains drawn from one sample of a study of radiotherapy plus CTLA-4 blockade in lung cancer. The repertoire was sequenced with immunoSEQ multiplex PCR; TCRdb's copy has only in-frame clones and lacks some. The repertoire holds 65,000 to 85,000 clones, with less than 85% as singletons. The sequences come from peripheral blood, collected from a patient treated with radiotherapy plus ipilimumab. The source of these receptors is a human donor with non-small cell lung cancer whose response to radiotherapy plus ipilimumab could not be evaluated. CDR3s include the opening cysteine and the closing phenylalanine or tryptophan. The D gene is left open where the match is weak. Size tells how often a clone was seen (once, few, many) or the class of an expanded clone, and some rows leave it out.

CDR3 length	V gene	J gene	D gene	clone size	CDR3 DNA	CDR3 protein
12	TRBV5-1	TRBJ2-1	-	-	TGCGCCAGCAGCTTGACTAGCCTGGAGCAGTTCTTC	CASSLTSLEQFF
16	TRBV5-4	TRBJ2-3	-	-	TGTGCCAGCAGCTTGGGTCTAGCGAGAAGCACAGATACGCAGTATTTT	CASSLGLARSTDTQYF
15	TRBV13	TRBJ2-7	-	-	TGTGCCAGCAGCCCGCCCCGGGGGCGGGGGTACGAGCAGTACTTC	CASSPPRGRGYEQYF
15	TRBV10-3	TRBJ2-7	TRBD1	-	TGTGCCATCAGTGACACCTCCTCCTCAGGGGGCGAGCAGTACTTC	CAISDTSSSGGEQYF
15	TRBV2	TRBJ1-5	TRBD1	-	TGTGCCAGCAGCGAACAGGGGGAAAGCAATCAGCCCCAGCATTTT	CASSEQGESNQPQHF
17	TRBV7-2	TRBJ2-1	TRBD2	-	TGTGCCAGCAGCCCGGGACTAGCGGGAGGGAGCAACAATGAGCAGTTCTTC	CASSPGLAGGSNNEQFF
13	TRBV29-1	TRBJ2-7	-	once	TGCAGCGTTTACGGGGACAACTCCTACGAGCAGTACTTC	CSVYGDNSYEQYF
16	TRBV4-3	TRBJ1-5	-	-	TGCGCCAGCAGCCCGGAGGCGGGGTTTAGCAATCAGCCCCAGCATTTT	CASSPEAGFSNQPQHF
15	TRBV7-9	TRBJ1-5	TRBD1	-	TGTGCCAGCAGCGCTCCCGGGACAGGGGATCAGCCCCAGCATTTT	CASSAPGTGDQPQHF
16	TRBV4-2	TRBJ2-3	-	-	TGTGCCAGCAGCCAAGGGGGGCCTTCTAGCACAGATACGCAGTATTTT	CASSQGGPSSTDTQYF
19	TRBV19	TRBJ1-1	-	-	TGTGCCAGTAGTGAGAGAGATGGCGGCAGGGGACCCGAGGACACTGAAGCTTTCTTT	CASSERDGGRGPEDTEAFF
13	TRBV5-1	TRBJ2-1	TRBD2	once	TGCGCCAGCAGCGCTAGCGGGAGTCATGAGCAGTTCTTC	CASSASGSHEQFF
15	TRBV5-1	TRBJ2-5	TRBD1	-	TGCGCCAGCAGCCGGGACAGGGTCGAAGGAGAGACCCAGTACTTC	CASSRDRVEGETQYF
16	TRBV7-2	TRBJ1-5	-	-	TGTGCCAGCAGCCCAGAGGCAGCCCGCGGGAACCAGCCCCAGCATTTT	CASSPEAARGNQPQHF
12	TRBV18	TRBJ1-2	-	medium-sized	TGTGCCAGCTCACCCCGGGTTGGTGGCTACACCTTC	CASSPRVGGYTF
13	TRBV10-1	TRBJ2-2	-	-	TGCGCCAGCCGGTGTGGGAACACCGGGGAGCTGTTTTTT	CASRCGNTGELFF
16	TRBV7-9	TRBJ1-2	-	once	TGTGCCAGCAGCTTAGCTGCGACAGGTTTCCTCTATGGCTACACCTTC	CASSLAATGFLYGYTF
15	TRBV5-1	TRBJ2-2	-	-	TGCGCCAGCAGCACGGGGACCGGGGGCACCGGGGAGCTGTTTTTT	CASSTGTGGTGELFF
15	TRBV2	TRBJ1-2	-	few	TGTGCCAGCAGTGAAGCGGGCGGGGAGACGGGTGGCTACACCTTC	CASSEAGGETGGYTF
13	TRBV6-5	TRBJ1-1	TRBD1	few	TGTGCCAGCAGTGGGACAGCGAACACTGAAGCTTTCTTT	CASSGTANTEAFF
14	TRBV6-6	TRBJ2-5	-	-	TGTGCCAGCAGGCGGGGCGGGATGGGGGAGACCCAGTACTTC	CASRRGGMGETQYF
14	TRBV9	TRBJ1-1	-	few	TGTGCCAGCAGCGTGGCCGGGGTTGCTATTGAAGCTTTCTTT	CASSVAGVAIEAFF
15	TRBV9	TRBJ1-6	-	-	TGTGCCAGCAGCCCAGAGCAGGGTAGGGGTTCACCCCTCCACTTT	CASSPEQGRGSPLHF